This T cell receptor (beta chain) was captured in a study of immune cell composition in non-small cell lung cancer. Study-level information: Most cases were lung adenocarcinoma or squamous cell carcinoma.

Measured with immunoSEQ multiplex PCR; TCRdb has only the in-frame clones, and not every one. The data contain around 5,000 clones, about two thirds of them singletons. Study results and caveats: In adenocarcinoma, maximal tumour-associated clone frequency tracked TIL tumour reactivity.

In its sample, this clone was seen a few times. What it recognizes is unknown. Normal lung sampling was at least 3 cm from the tumour, as distant as possible. DNA was extracted from unsorted cell suspensions stored frozen. Sequenced input: non-adjacent lung tissue. The source of this sequence is a human donor with non-small cell lung cancer.

CDR3 in DNA: TGTGCCAGTAGGCGGACAGATCAAGAGACCCAGTACTTC. It translates to CASRRTDQETQYF. The chain couples TRBV19 to TRBJ2-5; tentative D call: TRBD1 (6 bases). V was pared by 6 bases and J by 2 bases, with 10 bases between. The CDR3 extends over 13 amino acids. The germline V gene encodes CDR1 LNHDA and CDR2 SQIVND (reference sequence).